A selection of T cell receptor beta chains follows, all from one sample in a study of human T cells and chemical hapten exposure. TCRdb itself ran the RACE reads through MiXCR, one entry per CDR3 protein. Of about 380,000 distinct CDR3 sequences listed, more than 4.5% were seen once; the top ten hold roughly 2.6%. The source material was whole blood, sampled in connection with sensitization to the hapten diphenylcyclopropenone (DPC). Receptors were obtained from a woman between 50 and 59 years old with alopecia areata. Some clones in this sample may be carry-over from other donors' samples. Both conserved end residues are part of each CDR3. D genes are given only for firm matches. Size is stated for part of the rows, as once, few or many counts, or as a class when the clone is expanded.

len,v_gene,d_gene,j_gene,abundance,CDR3aa,CDR3nt
16,TRBV3-1,TRBD2,TRBJ2-1,many,CASAPLKRGVYNEQFF,TGTGCCAGCGCTCCTCTCAAGCGGGGGGTCTACAATGAGCAGTTCTTC
19,TRBV7-2,TRBD2,TRBJ2-3,many,CASSSRTSGGVLSTDTQYF,TGTGCCAGCAGCTCCCGGACTAGCGGGGGGGTATTGAGCACAGATACGCAGTATTTT
13,TRBV24-1,TRBD1,TRBJ1-1,NA,CAARTGRDTEAFF,TGTGCCGCCCGGACAGGGCGGGACACTGAAGCTTTCTTT
14,TRBV6-1,TRBD2,TRBJ2-1,few,CASSEGLAGDEQFF,TGTGCCAGCAGTGAAGGTCTAGCGGGAGATGAGCAGTTCTTC
14,TRBV6-1,NA,TRBJ2-7,few,CASSPLTGSYEQYF,TGTGCCAGCAGTCCGCTGACTGGATCCTACGAGCAGTACTTC
14,TRBV6-1,NA,TRBJ2-1,many,CASSEGYVYNEQFF,TGTGCCAGCAGTGAAGGCTACGTCTACAATGAGCAGTTCTTC
15,TRBV18,NA,TRBJ1-2,many,CASSPMAGPNYGYTF,TGTGCCAGCTCACCAATGGCAGGGCCTAACTATGGCTACACCTTC
11,TRBV20-1,TRBD1,TRBJ1-1,many,CSNYRGTEAFF,TGCAGTAACTACAGGGGGACTGAAGCTTTCTTT
15,TRBV20-1,NA,TRBJ2-3,many,CSAPLTRKFLDTQYF,TGCAGTGCCCCATTGACTAGGAAGTTTCTGGATACGCAGTATTTT
14,TRBV5-1,TRBD1,TRBJ2-5,NA,CASSSLTGEETQYF,TGCGCCAGCAGCTCATTGACAGGGGAAGAGACCCAGTACTTC
13,TRBV27,NA,TRBJ2-5,many,CASSLGAEETQYF,TGTGCCAGCAGCTTGGGAGCGGAAGAGACCCAGTACTTC
13,TRBV12-3/TRBV12-4,TRBD2,TRBJ2-5,many,CASRRGGRETQYF,TGTGCCAGCAGGCGGGGGGGCCGAGAGACCCAGTACTTC
13,TRBV5-4,NA,TRBJ2-7,NA,CASSSQGRYEQYF,TGTGCCAGCAGCTCACAGGGACGCTACGAGCAGTACTTC
15,TRBV4-1,NA,TRBJ1-6,few,CASSQDSSYNSPLHF,TGCGCCAGCAGCCAAGACAGCTCCTATAATTCACCCCTCCACTTT
14,TRBV12-3/TRBV12-4,TRBD2,TRBJ2-7,few,CASSPTSGGFEQYF,TGTGCCAGCAGTCCGACTAGCGGGGGGTTCGAGCAGTACTTC
16,TRBV15,TRBD1,TRBJ2-1,few,CATSRDRDSSYNEQFF,TGTGCCACCAGCAGGGACCGGGACAGCTCCTACAATGAGCAGTTCTTC
15,TRBV7-6,TRBD2,TRBJ2-7,many,CASSTTSGPFYEQYF,TGTGCCAGCAGCACAACTAGCGGGCCTTTTTACGAGCAGTACTTC
18,TRBV3-1,TRBD2,TRBJ2-1,many,CASSQGSLTSGFVNEQFF,TGTGCCAGCAGCCAAGGATCCCTCACTAGCGGGTTCGTCAATGAGCAGTTCTTC
18,TRBV3-1,NA,TRBJ1-5,few,CASSQGSVFQGFNQPQHF,TGTGCCAGCAGCCAAGGGAGTGTTTTCCAGGGATTCAATCAGCCCCAGCATTTT
17,TRBV10-3,NA,TRBJ2-6,many,CAISDIRGGSGANVLTF,TGTGCCATCAGTGACATCCGTGGGGGGTCTGGGGCCAACGTCCTGACTTTC
15,TRBV7-2,NA,TRBJ2-5,many,CASSLARAAQETQYF,TGTGCCAGCAGCTTAGCGCGGGCGGCCCAAGAGACCCAGTACTTC
15,TRBV3-1,NA,TRBJ2-3,NA,CASSPYQGSTDTQYF,TGTGCCAGCAGCCCGTACCAGGGGAGCACAGATACGCAGTATTTT
14,TRBV7-6,NA,TRBJ2-3,many,CASSLEQPGDTQYF,TGTGCCAGCAGCTTAGAACAGCCAGGGGATACGCAGTATTTT
15,TRBV6-5,NA,TRBJ1-6,many,CASSYSASTNSPLHF,TGTGCCAGCAGTTACTCGGCATCTACCAATTCACCCCTCCACTTT
13,TRBV7-2,NA,TRBJ2-3,few,CASTRPSTDTQYF,TGTGCCAGCACCCGACCGAGCACAGATACGCAGTATTTT
14,TRBV2,NA,TRBJ1-2,few,CASSERGVSYGYTF,TGTGCCAGCAGTGAGAGGGGGGTGAGCTATGGCTACACCTTC
10,TRBV15,NA,TRBJ2-1,many,CATGGGEQFF,TGTGCCACCGGGGGAGGTGAGCAGTTCTTC
18,TRBV28,TRBD2,TRBJ2-7,many,CASSSSSSGRGNSYEQYF,TGTGCCAGCAGTTCCTCCTCCTCGGGGCGGGGGAACTCCTACGAGCAGTACTTC
14,TRBV13,NA,TRBJ1-4,many,CASRHRERDEKLFF,TGTGCCAGCAGGCACCGGGAGAGAGATGAAAAACTGTTTTTT
16,TRBV21-1,NA,TRBJ1-3,NA,CASSNNRRGSGNTIYF,TGTGCCAGCAGCAATAATAGGAGGGGCTCTGGAAACACCATATATTTT
14,TRBV7-2,NA,TRBJ1-2,many,CASSPRAYNYGYTF,TGTGCCAGCAGTCCCCGGGCCTATAACTATGGCTACACCTTC
15,TRBV6-1,NA,TRBJ1-5,few,CASSEQGAAHQPQHF,TGTGCCAGCAGTGAGCAGGGAGCCGCCCATCAGCCCCAGCATTTT
15,TRBV28,TRBD1,TRBJ2-7,many,CASITGAQGSYEQYF,TGTGCCAGCATTACAGGGGCACAGGGTTCCTACGAGCAGTACTTC
16,TRBV5-1,TRBD1,TRBJ1-6,NA,CASSLRGQFNNSPLHF,TGCGCCAGCAGCCTCAGGGGGCAGTTCAATAATTCACCCCTCCACTTT